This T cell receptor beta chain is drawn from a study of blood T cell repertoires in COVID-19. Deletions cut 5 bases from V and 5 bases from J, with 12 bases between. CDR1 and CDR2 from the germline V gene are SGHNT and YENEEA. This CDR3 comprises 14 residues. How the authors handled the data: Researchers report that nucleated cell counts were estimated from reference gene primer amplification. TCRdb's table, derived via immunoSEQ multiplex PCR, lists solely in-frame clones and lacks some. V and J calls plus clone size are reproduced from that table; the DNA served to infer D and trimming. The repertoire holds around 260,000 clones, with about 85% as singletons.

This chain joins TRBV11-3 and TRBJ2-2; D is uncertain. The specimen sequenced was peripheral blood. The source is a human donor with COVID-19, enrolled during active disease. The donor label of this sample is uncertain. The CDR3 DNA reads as TGTGCCAGCAGCCCATCCTCAGGAACCGGGGAGCTGTTTTTT. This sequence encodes CASSPSSGTGELFF.